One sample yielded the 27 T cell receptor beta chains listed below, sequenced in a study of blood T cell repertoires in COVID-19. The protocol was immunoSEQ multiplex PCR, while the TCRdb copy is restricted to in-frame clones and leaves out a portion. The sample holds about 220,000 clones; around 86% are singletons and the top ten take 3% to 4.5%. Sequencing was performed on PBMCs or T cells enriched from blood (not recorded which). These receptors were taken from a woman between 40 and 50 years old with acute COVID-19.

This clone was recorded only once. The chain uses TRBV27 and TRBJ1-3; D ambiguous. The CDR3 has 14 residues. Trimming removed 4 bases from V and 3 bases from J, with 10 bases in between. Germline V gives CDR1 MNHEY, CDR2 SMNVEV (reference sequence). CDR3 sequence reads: CASSSAGFGNTIYF. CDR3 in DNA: TGTGCCAGCAGTTCCGCCGGGTTTGGAAACACCATATATTTT.

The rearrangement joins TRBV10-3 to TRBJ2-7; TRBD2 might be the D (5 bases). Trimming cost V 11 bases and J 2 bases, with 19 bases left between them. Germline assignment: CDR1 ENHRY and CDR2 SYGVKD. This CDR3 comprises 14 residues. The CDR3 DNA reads TGTGCCGCATGCCCGGACTCCCACCCCTACGAGCAGTACTTC. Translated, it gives CAACPDSHPYEQYF.

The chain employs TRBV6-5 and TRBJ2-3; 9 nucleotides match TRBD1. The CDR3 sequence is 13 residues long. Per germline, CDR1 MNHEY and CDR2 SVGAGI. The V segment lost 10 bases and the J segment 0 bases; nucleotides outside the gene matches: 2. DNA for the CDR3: TGTGCCACCGGGACAGGGAGCACAGATACGCAGTATTTT. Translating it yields CATGTGSTDTQYF.

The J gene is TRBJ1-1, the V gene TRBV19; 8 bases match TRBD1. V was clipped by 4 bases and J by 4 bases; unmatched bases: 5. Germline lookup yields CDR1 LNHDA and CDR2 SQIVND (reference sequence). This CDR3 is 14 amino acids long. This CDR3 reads CASSTTGGGTEAFF. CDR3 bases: TGTGCCAGTAGTACAACAGGGGGAGGCACTGAAGCTTTCTTT.

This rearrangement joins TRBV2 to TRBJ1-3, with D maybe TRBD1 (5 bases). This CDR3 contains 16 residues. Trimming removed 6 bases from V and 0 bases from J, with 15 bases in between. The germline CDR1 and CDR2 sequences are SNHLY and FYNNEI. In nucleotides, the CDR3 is TGTGCCAGCAGGGGGGGTCGCGCTCCCTCTGGAAACACCATATATTTT. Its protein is CASRGGRAPSGNTIYF.

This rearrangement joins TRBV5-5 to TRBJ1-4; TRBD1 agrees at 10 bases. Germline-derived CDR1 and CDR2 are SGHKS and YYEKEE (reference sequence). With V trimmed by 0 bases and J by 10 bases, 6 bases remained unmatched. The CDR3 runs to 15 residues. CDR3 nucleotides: TGTGCCAGCAGCTTGGGGGACAGGGGATTTGGAAAACTGTTTTTT. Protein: CASSLGDRGFGKLFF.

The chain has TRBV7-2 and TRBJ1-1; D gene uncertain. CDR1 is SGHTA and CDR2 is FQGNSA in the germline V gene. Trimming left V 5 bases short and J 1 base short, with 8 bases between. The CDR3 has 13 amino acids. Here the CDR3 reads CASSVGENTEAFF. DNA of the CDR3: TGTGCCAGCAGCGTGGGAGAGAACACTGAAGCTTTCTTT.

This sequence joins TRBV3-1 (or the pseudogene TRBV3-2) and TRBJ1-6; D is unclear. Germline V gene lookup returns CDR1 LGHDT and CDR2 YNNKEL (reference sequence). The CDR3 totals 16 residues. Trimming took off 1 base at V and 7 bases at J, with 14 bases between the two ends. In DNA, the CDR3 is TGTGCCAGCAGCCAAGGCTGGCAGGCGACGAATTCACCCCTCCACTTT. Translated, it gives CASSQGWQATNSPLHF.

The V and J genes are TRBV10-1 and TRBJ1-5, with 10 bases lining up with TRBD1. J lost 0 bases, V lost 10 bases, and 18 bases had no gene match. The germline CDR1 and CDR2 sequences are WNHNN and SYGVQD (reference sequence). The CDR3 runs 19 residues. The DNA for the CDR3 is TGCGCCACCGCGGACAGGGGGTCTCCCGTATTCTATAGCAATCAGCCCCAGCATTTT. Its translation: CATADRGSPVFYSNQPQHF.

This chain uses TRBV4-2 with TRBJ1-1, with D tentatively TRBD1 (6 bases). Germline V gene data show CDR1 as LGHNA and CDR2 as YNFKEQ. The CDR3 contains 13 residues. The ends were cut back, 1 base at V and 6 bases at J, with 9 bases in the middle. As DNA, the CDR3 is TGTGCCAGCAGCCAAGCAGGGGATCCTGAAGCTTTCTTT. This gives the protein CASSQAGDPEAFF.

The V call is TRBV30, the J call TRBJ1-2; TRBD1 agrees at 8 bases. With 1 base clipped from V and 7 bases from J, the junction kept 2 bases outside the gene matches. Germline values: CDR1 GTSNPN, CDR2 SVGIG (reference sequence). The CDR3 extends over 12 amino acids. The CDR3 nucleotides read TGTGCCTGGAGTGATACAGGGGGTGGCTACACCTTC. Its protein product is CAWSDTGGGYTF.

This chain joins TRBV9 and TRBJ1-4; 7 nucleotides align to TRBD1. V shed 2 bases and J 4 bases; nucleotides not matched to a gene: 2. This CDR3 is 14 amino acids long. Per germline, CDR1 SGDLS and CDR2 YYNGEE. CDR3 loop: CASSVRDSNEKLFF. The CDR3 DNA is TGTGCCAGCAGCGTCCGGGACAGTAATGAAAAACTGTTTTTT.

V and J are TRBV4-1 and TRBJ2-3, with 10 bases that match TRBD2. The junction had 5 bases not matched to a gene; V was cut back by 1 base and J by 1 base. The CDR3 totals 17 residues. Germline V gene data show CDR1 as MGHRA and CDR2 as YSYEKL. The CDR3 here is CASSQAIAGGGTDTQYF. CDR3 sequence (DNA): TGCGCCAGCAGCCAAGCCATAGCGGGGGGAGGCACAGATACGCAGTATTTT.

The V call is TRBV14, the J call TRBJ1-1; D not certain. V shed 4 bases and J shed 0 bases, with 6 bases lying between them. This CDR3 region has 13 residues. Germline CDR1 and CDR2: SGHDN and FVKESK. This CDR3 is CASSPQLNTEAFF. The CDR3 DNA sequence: TGTGCCAGCAGCCCTCAGTTGAACACTGAAGCTTTCTTT.

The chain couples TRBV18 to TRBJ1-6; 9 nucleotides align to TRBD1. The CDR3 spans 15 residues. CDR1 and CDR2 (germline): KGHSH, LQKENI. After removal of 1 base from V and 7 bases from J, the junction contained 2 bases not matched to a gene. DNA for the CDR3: TGTGCCAGCTCACCACAGGGACAGGGAAATTCACCCCTCCACTTT. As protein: CASSPQGQGNSPLHF.

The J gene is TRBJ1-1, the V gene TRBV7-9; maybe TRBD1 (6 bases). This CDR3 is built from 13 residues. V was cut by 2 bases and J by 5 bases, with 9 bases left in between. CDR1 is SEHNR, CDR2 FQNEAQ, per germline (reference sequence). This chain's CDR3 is CASSLSQGTEAFF. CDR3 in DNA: TGTGCCAGCAGCTTATCACAGGGAACTGAAGCTTTCTTT.

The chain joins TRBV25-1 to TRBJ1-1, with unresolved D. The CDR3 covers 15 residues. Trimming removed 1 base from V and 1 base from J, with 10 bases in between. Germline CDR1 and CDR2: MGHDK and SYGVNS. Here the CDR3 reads CASSEWHSQNTEAFF. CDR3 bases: TGTGCCAGCAGTGAATGGCACAGTCAGAACACTGAAGCTTTCTTT.

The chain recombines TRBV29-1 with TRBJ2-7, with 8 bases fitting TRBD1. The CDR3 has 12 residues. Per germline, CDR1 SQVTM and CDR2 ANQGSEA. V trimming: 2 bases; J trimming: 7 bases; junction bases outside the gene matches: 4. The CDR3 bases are TGCAGCGTTGAATCAGGGGGCGGAGAGCAGTACGTC. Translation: CSVESGGGEQYV.

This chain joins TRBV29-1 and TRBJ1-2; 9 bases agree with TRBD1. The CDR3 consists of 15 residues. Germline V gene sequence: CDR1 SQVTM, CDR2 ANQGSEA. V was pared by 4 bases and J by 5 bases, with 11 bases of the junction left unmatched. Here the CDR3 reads CSVVGPGQGSYGYTF. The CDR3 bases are TGCAGCGTTGTTGGACCGGGACAGGGTTCTTATGGCTACACCTTC.

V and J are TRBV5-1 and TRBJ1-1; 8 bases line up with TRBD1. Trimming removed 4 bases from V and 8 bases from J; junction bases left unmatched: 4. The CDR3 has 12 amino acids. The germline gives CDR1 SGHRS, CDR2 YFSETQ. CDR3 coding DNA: TGCGCCAGCAGCCCCGGGACAGGAGAAGCTTTCTTT. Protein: CASSPGTGEAFF.

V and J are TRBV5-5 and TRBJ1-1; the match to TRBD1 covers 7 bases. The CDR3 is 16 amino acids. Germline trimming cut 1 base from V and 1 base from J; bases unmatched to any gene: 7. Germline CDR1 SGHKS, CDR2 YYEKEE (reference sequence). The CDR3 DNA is TGTGCCAGCAGCTTGCCCACAGGGGTCGGGAACACTGAAGCTTTCTTT. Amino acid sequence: CASSLPTGVGNTEAFF.

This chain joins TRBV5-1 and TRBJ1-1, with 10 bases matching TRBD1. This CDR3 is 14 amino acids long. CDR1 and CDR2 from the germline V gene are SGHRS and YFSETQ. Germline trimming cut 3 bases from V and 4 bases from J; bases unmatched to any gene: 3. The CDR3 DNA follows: TGCGCCAGCAGCTACCGGGACAGGGGCACTGAAGCTTTCTTT. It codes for CASSYRDRGTEAFF.

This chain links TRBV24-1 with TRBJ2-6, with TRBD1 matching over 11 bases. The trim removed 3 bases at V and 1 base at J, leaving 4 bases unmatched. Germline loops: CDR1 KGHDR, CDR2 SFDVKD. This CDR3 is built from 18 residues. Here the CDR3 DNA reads TGTGCCACCAGTGATCCAGGACAGGGGGCGTCTGGGGCCAACGTCCTGACTTTC. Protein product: CATSDPGQGASGANVLTF.

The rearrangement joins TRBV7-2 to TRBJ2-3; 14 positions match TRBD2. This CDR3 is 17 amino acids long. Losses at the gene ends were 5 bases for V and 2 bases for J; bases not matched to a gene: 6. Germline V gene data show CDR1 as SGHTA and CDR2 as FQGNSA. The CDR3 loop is CASSLPGLAGVTDTQYF. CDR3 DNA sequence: TGTGCCAGCAGCCTCCCGGGACTAGCGGGGGTCACAGATACGCAGTATTTT.

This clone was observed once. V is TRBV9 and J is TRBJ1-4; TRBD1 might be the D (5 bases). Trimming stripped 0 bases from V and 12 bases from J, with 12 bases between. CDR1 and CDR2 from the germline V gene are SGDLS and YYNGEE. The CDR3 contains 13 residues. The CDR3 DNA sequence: TGTGCCAGCAGCGTAGGTCCCAGGGAGGAACTGTTTTTT. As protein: CASSVGPREELFF.

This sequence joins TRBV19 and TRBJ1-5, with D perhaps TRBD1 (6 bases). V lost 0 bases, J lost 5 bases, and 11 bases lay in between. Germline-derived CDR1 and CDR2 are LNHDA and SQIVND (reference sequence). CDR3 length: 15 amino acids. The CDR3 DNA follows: TGTGCCAGTAGTATAGAAGGGGACAAGGATCAGCCCCAGCATTTT. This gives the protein CASSIEGDKDQPQHF. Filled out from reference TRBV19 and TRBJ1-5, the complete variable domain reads DGGITQSPKYLFRKEGQNVTLSCEQNLNHDAMYWYRQDPGQGLRLIYYSQIVNDFQKGDIAEGYSVSREKKESFPLTVTSAQKNPTAFYLCASSIEGDKDQPQHFGDGTRLSIL.

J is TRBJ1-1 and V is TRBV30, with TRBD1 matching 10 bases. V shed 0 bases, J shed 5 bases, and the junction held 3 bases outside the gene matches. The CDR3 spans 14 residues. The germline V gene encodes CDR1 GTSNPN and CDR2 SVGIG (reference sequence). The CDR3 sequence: CAWSVWTGGTEAFF. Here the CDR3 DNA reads TGTGCCTGGAGTGTGTGGACAGGGGGAACTGAAGCTTTCTTT.